This T cell receptor beta chain appears in the sequencing data of a study of tumor-infiltrating lymphocytes in localized non-small cell lung cancer. Study-wide points: IM1 and IM2 tumors showed no difference in T-cell fraction.

A word on this clone: The antigen remains undetermined.

Assay used: immunoSEQ multiplex PCR; TCRdb lists only in-frame clones, some missing. The sample records about 10,000 clones, over 45% being singletons. Germline CDR1 and CDR2: MNHEY and SVGAGI. The V gene lost 6 bases and the J gene lost 6 bases, with 12 bases spanning the gap. The CDR3 contains 13 residues. The chain links TRBV6-5 to TRBJ1-5; tentatively, D is TRBD1 (5 bases). The TCR sequence derives from a human donor with non-small cell lung cancer. The sample taken for sequencing was uninvolved lung tissue not adjacent to the tumor. The CDR3 DNA follows: TGTGCCAGCAGCGATGGCAGGGCTCAGCCCCAGCATTTT. Encoded protein: CASSDGRAQPQHF.